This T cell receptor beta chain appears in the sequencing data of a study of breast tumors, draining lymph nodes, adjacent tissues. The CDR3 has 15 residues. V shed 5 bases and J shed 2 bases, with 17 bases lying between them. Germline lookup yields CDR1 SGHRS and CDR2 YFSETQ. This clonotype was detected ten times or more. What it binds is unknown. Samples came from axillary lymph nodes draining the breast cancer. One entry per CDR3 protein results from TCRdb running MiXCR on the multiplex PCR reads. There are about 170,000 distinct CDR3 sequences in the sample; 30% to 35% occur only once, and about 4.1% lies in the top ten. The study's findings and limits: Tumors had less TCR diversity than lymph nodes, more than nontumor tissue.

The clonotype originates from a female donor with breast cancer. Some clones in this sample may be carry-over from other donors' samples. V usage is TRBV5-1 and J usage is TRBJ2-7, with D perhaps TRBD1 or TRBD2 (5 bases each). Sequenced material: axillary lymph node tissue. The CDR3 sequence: CASRNAGTGPYEQYF. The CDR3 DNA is TGCGCCAGCAGAAACGCCGGGACGGGACCCTACGAGCAGTACTTC.